This T cell receptor (beta chain) was identified during a study of cytomegalovirus exposure and HLA in healthy donors. Use of 60 Vbeta and 13 Jbeta primers characterized the PCR. Method: immunoSEQ multiplex PCR; TCRdb's copy keeps in-frame clones and lacks some. The sample shows 35,000 to 40,000 clones, around half of them seen only once. Worth noting for this clone: Its target is unknown.

Study-level findings and limits: The study put 150 or so TCR beta chains on its list as cytomegalovirus-associated. Compared with the approximately 700-donor mean, an Asian-associated ancestry cluster reportedly had fewer N-insertions, according to a later analysis.

The receptor's source is a woman in her thirties or forties in good health and CMV-seropositive. The sample taken for sequencing was PBMCs.

The CDR3 region is CASSLIRAKNIQYF. The CDR3 nucleotides are TGTGCCAGCAGTTTAATCAGGGCCAAAAACATTCAGTACTTC. The chain combines TRBV28 with TRBJ2-4; D call uncertain. The CDR3 has 14 residues. Germline CDR1 MDHEN, CDR2 SYDVKM. V shed 2 bases and J shed 1 base, with 6 bases lying between them.